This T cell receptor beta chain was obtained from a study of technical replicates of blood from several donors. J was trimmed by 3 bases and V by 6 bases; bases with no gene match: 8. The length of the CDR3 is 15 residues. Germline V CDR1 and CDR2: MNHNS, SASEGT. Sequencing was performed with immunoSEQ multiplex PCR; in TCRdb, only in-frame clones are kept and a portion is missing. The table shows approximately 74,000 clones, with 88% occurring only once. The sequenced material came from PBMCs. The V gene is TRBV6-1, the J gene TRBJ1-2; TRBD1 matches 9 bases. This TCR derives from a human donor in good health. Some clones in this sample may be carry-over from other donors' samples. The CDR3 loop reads CASSETGGLDYGYTF. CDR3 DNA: TGTGCCAGCAGCGAAACAGGGGGCTTAGACTATGGCTACACCTTC.